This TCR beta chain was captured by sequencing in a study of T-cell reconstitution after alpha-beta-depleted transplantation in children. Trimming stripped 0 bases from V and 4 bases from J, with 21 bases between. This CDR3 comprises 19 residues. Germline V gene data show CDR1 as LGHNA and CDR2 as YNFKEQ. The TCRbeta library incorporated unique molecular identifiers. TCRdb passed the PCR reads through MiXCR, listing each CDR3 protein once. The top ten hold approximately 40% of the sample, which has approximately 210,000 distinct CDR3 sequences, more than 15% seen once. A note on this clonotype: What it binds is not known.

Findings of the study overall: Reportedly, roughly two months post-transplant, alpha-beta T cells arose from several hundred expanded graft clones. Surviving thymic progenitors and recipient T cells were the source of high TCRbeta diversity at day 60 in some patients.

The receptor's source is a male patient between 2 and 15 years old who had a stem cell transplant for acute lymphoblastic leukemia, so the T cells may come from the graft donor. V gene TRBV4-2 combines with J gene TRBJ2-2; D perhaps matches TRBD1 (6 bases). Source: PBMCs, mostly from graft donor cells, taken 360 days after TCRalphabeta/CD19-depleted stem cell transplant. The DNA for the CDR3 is TGTGCCAGCAGCCAAGACGTGCCACGAGCGGACAGATGCACCGGGGAGCTGTTTTTT. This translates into CASSQDVPRADRCTGELFF.